This T cell receptor beta chain was captured by sequencing in a study of shared clonotypes between healthy human individuals. This CDR3 comprises 15 residues. V shed 5 bases, J shed 2 bases, and the junction held 4 bases outside the gene matches. Per the germline V gene, CDR1 is MNHEY and CDR2 is SVGAGI. It was at deep level that the assay was run. Evenly divided among several immunoSEQ plates was the genomic DNA of each subset. The repertoire was sequenced with immunoSEQ multiplex PCR; TCRdb's copy has only in-frame clones and lacks some. The sample shows hundreds of thousands of clones, roughly three quarters of them seen only once.

This sequence was found in a woman aged 40 to 55 in good health. Some clones in this sample may be carry-over from other donors' samples. The source material was PBMCs. The chain uses TRBV6-5 and TRBJ2-5; TRBD2 matches 11 bases. The CDR3 DNA reads as TGTGCCAGCAGTCGACTAGCGGGGCCTCAAGAGACCCAGTACTTC. Encoded protein: CASSRLAGPQETQYF.